This T cell receptor (beta chain) was captured by sequencing in a study of regulatory T cells in long-lasting Graves disease. Germline loops: CDR1 SNHLY, CDR2 FYNNEI. CDR3 size: 16 residues. J gave up 0 bases and V 4 bases, and 7 bases lay outside the gene matches. Noted time point: persistent/refractory GD, antithyroid drugs over 5 years with positive TRAb. Making the TCR library involved RNA that had been extracted from PBMCs. TCR beta libraries were built with iRepertoire HTBI primers and Arm-PCR of CDR3 regions. TCRdb independently ran MiXCR on the multiplex PCR reads; one entry per CDR3 protein. The table records about 660,000 distinct CDR3 sequences, 30% of them present only once.

This sequence joins TRBV2 and TRBJ1-1, with 8 bases lining up with TRBD1. This material consisted of peripheral blood mononuclear cells (PBMCs), taken when the disease was refractory, from a patient treated with antithyroid drugs. This TCR came from a female donor with Graves disease. The CDR3 is CASSGQGAFVNTEAFF. CDR3 nucleotide sequence: TGTGCCAGCAGTGGGCAGGGGGCATTTGTGAACACTGAAGCTTTCTTT.